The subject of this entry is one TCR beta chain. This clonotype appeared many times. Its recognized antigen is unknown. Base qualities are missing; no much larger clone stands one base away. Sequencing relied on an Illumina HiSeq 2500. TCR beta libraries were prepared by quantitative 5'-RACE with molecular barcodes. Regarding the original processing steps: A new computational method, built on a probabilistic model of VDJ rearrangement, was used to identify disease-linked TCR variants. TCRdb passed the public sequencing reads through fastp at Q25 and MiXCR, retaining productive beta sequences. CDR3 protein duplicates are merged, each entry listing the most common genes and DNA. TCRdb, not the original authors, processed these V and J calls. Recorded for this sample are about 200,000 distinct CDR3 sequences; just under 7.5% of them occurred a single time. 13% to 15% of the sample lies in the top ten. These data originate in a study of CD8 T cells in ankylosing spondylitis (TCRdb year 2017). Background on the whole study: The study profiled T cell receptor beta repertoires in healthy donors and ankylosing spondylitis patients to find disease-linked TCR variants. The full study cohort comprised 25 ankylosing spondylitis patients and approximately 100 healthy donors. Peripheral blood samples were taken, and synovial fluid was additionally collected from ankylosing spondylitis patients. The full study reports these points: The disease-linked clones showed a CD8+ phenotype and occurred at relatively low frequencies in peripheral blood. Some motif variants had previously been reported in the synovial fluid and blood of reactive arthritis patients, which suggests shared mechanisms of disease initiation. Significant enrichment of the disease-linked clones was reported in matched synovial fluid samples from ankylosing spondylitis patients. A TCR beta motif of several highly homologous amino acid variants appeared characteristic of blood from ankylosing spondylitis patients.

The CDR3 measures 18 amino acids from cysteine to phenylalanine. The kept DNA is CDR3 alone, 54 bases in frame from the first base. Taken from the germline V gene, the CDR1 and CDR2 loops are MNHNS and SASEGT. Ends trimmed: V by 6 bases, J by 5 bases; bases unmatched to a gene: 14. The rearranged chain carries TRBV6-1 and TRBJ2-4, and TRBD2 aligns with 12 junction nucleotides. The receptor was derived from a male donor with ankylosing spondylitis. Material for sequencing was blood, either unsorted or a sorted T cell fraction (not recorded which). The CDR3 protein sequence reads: CASSPLPRLAGAENIQYF. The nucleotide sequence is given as TGTGCCAGCAGCCCCCTTCCTAGACTAGCGGGAGCGGAAAACATTCAGTACTTC.